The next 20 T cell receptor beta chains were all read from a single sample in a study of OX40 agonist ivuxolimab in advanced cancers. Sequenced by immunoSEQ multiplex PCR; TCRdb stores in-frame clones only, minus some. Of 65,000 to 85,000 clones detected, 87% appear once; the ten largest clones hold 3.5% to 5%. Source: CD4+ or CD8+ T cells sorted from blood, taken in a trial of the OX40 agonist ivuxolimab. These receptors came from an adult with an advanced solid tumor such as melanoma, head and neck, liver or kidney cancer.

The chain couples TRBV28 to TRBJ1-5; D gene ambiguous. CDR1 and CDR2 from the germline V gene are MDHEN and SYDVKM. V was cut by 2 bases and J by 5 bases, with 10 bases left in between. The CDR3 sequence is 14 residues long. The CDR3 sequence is CASSLDAAYQPQHF. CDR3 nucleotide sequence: TGTGCCAGCAGTTTAGATGCCGCGTATCAGCCCCAGCATTTT.

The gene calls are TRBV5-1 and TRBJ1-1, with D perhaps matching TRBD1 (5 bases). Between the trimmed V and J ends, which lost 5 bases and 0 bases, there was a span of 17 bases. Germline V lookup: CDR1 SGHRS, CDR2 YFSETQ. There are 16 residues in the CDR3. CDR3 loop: CASRLPSRDLNTEAFF. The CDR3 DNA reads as TGCGCCAGCAGGCTACCCTCAAGGGACTTGAACACTGAAGCTTTCTTT.

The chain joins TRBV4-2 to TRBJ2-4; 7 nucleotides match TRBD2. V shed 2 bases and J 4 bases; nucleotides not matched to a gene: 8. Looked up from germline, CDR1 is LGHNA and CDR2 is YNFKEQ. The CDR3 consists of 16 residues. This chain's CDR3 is CASSQTTGTNKNIQYF. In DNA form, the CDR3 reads TGTGCCAGCAGCCAAACTACCGGGACTAATAAAAACATTCAGTACTTC.

CDR3: CASSSDRRETQYF. The CDR3 region has the DNA TGTGCCAGCAGCTCGGACAGGCGAGAGACCCAGTACTTC. This chain connects TRBV7-2 to TRBJ2-5; 7 positions agree with TRBD1. CDR3 length equals 13 residues. V shed 4 bases, J shed 4 bases, and the junction held 3 bases outside the gene matches. Germline V gives CDR1 SGHTA, CDR2 FQGNSA.

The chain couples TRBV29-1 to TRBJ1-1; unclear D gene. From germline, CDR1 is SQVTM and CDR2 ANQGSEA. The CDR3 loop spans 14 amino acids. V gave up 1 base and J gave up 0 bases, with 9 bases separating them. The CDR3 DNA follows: TGCAGCGTTGAAGGGCAGCTCATGAACACTGAAGCTTTCTTT. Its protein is CSVEGQLMNTEAFF.

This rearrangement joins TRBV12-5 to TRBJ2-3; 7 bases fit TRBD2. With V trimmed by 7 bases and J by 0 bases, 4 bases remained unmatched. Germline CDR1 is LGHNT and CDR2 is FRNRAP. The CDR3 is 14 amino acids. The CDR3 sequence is CASERGLSTDTQYF. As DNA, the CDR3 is TGTGCTAGTGAGCGGGGACTCAGCACAGATACGCAGTATTTT.

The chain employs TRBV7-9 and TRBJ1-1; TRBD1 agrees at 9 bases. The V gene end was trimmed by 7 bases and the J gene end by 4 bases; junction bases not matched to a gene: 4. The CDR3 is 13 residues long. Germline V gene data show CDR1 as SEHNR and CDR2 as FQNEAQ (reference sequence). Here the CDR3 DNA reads TGTGCCAGCACGGACAGGGGTCTCACTGAAGCTTTCTTT. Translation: CASTDRGLTEAFF.

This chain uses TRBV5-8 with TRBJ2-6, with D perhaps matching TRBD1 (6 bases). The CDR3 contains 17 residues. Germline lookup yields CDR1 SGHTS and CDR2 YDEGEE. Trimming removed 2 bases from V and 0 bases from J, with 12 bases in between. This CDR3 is CASSFTGTSSGANVLTF. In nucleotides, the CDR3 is TGTGCCAGCAGCTTCACCGGGACAAGCTCTGGGGCCAACGTCCTGACTTTC.

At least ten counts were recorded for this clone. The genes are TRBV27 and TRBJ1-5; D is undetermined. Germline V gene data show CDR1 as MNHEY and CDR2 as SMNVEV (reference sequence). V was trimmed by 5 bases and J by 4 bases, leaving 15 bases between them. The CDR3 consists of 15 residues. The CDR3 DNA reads TGTGCCAGCAGTGTCTGGCCAGTGAGAAATCAGCCCCAGCATTTT. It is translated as CASSVWPVRNQPQHF.

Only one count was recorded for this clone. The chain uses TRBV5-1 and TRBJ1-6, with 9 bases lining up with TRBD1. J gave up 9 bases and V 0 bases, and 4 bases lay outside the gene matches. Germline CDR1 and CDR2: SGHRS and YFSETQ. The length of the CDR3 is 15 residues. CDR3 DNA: TGCGCCAGCAGCTTGGGGGACAGGGCCGGTTCACCCCTCCACTTT. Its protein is CASSLGDRAGSPLHF.

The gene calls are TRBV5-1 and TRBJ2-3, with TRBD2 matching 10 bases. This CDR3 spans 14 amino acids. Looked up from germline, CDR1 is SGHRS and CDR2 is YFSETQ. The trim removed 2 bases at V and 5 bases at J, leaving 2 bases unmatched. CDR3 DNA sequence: TGCGCCAGCAGCTTAGCGGGGGGGCAAGATACGCAGTATTTT. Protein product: CASSLAGGQDTQYF.

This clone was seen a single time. The CDR3 sequence is CASSVAGGYEQYF. The CDR3 bases are TGTGCCAGCAGCGTAGCGGGAGGTTACGAGCAGTACTTC. J is TRBJ2-5 and V is TRBV2, with TRBD2 matching 10 bases. The J call is uncertain, as TRBJ2-7 better fits the DNA end. This CDR3 comprises 13 residues. Germline CDR1 SNHLY, CDR2 FYNNEI.

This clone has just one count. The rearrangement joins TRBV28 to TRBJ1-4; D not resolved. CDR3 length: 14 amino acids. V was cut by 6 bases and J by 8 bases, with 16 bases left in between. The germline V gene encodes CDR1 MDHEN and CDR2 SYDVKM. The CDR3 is CASSMIHVNEKLFF. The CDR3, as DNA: TGTGCCAGCAGCATGATTCATGTAAACGAAAAACTGTTTTTT.

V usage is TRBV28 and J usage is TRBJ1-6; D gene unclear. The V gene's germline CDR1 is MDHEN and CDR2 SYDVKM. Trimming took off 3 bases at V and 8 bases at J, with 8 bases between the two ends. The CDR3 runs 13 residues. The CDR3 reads CASSFALDSPLHF. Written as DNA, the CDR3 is TGTGCCAGCAGTTTCGCCTTAGATTCACCCCTCCACTTT.

The CDR3 reads CASSLGGVRNEQFF. Here the CDR3 DNA reads TGTGCCAGCAGCTTAGGAGGGGTTCGGAATGAGCAGTTCTTC. This sequence joins TRBV5-6 and TRBJ2-1; a possible D gene is TRBD2 (6 bases). V was shortened by 2 bases and J by 7 bases, with 13 bases between the two germline ends. Germline values: CDR1 SGHDT, CDR2 YYEEEE. This CDR3 is built from 14 residues.

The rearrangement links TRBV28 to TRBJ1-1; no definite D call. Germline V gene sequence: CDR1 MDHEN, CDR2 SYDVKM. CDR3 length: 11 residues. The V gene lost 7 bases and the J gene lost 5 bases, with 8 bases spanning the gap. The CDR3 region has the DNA TGTGCCAGCACCTTGGGGACTGAAGCTTTCTTT. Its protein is CASTLGTEAFF. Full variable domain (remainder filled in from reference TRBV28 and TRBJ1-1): DVKVTQSSRYLVKRTGEKVFLECVQDMDHENMFWYRQDPGLGLRLIYFSYDVKMKEKGDIPEGYSVSREKKERFSLILESASTNQTSMYLCASTLGTEAFFGQGTRLTVV.

CDR3 sequence reads: CASSSPPTGGGSPLHF. The DNA of the CDR3 is TGTGCCAGCAGTTCCCCACCGACAGGGGGAGGTTCACCCCTCCACTTT. The gene calls are TRBV28 and TRBJ1-6, with TRBD1 matching over 9 bases. This CDR3 is built from 16 residues. CDR1 and CDR2 (germline): MDHEN, SYDVKM. Trimming cost V 4 bases and J 9 bases; bases outside gene matches: 10.

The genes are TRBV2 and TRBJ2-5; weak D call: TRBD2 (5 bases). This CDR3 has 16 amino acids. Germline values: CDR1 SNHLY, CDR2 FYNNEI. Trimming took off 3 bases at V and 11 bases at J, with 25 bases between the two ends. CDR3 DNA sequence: TGTGCCAGCAGTGAGCTTCGAGCGGTACCAGTAGAAGAGCAGTACTTC. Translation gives CASSELRAVPVEEQYF. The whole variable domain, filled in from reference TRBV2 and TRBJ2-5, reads EPEVTQTPSHQVTQMGQEVILRCVPISNHLYFYWYRQILGQKVEFLVSFYNNEISEKSEIFDDQFSVERPDGSNFTLKIRSTKLEDSAMYFCASSELRAVPVEEQYFGPGTRLLVL.

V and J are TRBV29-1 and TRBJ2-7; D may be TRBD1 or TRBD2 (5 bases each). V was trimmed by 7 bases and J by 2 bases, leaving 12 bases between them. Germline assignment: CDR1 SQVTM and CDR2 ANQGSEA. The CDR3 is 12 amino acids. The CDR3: CSGAQGAYEQYF. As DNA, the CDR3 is TGCAGCGGGGCCCAGGGAGCCTACGAGCAGTACTTC.

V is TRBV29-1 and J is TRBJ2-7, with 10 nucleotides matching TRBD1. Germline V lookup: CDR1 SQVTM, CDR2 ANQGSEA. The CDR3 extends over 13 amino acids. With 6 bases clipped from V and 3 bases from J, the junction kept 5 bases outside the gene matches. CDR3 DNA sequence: TGCAGCGTAGGACAGGGGGTGAGCTACGAGCAGTACTTC. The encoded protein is CSVGQGVSYEQYF.